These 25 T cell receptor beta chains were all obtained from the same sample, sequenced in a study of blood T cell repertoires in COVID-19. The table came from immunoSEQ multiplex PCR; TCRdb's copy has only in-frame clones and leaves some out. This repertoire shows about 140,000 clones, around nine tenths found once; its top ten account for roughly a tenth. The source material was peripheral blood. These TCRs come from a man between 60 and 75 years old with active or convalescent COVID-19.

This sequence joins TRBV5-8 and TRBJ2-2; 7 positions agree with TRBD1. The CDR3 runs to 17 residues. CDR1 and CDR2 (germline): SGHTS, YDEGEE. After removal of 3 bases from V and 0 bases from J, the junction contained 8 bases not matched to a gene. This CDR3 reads CASSYRTGTANTGELFF. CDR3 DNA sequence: TGTGCCAGCAGCTACCGAACCGGGACAGCGAACACCGGGGAGCTGTTTTTT.

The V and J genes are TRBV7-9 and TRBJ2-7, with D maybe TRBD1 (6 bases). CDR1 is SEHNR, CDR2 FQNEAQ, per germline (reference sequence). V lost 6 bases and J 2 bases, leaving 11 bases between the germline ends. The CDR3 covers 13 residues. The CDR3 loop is CASRSRGTYEQYF. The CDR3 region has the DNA TGTGCCAGCAGATCTAGGGGGACCTACGAGCAGTACTTC. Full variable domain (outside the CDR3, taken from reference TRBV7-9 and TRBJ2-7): DTGVSQNPRHKITKRGQNVTFRCDPISEHNRLYWYRQTLGQGPEFLTYFQNEAQLEKSRLLSDRFSAERPKGSFSTLEIQRTEQGDSAMYLCASRSRGTYEQYFGPGTRLTVT.

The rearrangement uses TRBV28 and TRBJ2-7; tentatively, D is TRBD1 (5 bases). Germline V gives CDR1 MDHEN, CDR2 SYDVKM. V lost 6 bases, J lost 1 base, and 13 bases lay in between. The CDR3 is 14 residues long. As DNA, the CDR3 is TGTGCCAGCAGCTTAACCCCAGGGTCCTACGAGCAGTACTTC. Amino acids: CASSLTPGSYEQYF.

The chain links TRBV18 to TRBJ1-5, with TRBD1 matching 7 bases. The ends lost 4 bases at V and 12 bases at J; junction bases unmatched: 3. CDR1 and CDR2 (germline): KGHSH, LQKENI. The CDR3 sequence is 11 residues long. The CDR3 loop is CASSQGDSQHF. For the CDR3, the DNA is TGTGCCAGCTCACAAGGGGACAGCCAGCATTTT. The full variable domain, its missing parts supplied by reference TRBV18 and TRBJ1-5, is NAGVMQNPRHLVRRRGQEARLRCSPMKGHSHVYWYRQLPEEGLKFMVYLQKENIIDESGMPKERFSAEFPKEGPSILRIQQVVRGDSAAYFCASSQGDSQHFGDGTRLSIL.

CDR3 nucleotides: TGCGCCAGCAGCCAATCCGGGACAGGGTTCGCGGCGAACACCGGGGAGCTGTTTTTT. Translated: CASSQSGTGFAANTGELFF. The chain recombines TRBV4-3 with TRBJ2-2; 9 nucleotides agree with TRBD1. The CDR3 consists of 19 residues. From germline, CDR1 is LGHNA and CDR2 YSLEER. With V trimmed by 2 bases and J by 0 bases, 10 bases remained unmatched.

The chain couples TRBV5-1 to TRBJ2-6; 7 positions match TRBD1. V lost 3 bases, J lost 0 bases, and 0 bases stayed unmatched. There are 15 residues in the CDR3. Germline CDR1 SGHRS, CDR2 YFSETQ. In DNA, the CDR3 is TGCGCCAGCAGCTCAGGGGGCTCTGGGGCCAACGTCCTGACTTTC. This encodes CASSSGGSGANVLTF. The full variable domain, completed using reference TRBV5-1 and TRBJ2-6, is KAGVTQTPRYLIKTRGQQVTLSCSPISGHRSVSWYQQTPGQGLQFLFEYFSETQRNKGNFPGRFSGRQFSNSRSEMNVSTLELGDSALYLCASSSGGSGANVLTFGAGSRLTVL.

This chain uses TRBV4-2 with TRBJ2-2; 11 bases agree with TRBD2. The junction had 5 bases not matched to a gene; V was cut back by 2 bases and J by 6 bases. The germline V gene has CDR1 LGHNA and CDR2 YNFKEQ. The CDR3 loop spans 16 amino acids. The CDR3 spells CASSQYPGLAAGELFF. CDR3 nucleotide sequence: TGTGCCAGCAGCCAATATCCGGGACTAGCGGCCGGGGAGCTGTTTTTT.

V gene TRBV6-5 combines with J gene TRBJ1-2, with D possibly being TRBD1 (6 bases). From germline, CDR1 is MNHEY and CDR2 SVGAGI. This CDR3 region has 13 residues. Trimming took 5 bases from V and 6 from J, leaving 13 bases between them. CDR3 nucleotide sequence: TGTGCCAGCAGTCAATTCAGGGGAAATGGCTACACCTTC. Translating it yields CASSQFRGNGYTF.

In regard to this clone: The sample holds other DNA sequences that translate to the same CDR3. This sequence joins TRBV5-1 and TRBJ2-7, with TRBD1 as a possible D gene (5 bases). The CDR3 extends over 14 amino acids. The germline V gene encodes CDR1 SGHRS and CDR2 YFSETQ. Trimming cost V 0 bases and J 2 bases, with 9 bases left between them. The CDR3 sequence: CASSLVREPYEQYF. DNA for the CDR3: TGCGCCAGCAGCTTGGTCAGGGAACCCTACGAGCAGTACTTC.

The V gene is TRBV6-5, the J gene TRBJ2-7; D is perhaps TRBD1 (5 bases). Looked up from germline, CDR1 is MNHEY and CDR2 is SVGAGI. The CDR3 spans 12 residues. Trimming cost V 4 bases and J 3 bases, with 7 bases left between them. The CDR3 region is CASSFQGYEQYF. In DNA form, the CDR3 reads TGTGCCAGCAGTTTTCAGGGCTACGAGCAGTACTTC.

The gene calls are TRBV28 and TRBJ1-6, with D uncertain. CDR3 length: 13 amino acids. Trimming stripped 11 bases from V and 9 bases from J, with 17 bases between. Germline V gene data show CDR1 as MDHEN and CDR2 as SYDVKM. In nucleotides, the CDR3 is TGTGCCGCTACCGGGTCCGTACGTTCACCCCTCCACTTT. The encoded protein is CAATGSVRSPLHF. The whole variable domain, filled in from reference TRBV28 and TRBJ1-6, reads DVKVTQSSRYLVKRTGEKVFLECVQDMDHENMFWYRQDPGLGLRLIYFSYDVKMKEKGDIPEGYSVSREKKERFSLILESASTNQTSMYLCAATGSVRSPLHFGNGTRLTVT.

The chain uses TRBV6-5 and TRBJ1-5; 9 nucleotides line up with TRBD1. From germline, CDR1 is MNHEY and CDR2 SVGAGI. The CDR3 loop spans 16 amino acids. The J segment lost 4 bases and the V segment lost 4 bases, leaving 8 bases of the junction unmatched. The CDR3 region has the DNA TGTGCCAGCAGTTTATACGGGACAGGGCCGAATCAGCCCCAGCATTTT. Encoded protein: CASSLYGTGPNQPQHF.

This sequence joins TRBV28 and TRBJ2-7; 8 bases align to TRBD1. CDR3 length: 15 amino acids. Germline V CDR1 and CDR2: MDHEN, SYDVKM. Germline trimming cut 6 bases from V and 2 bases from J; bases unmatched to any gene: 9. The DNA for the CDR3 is TGTGCCAGCAGCAAGGAGTGGACAGGGACCTACGAGCAGTACTTC. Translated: CASSKEWTGTYEQYF.

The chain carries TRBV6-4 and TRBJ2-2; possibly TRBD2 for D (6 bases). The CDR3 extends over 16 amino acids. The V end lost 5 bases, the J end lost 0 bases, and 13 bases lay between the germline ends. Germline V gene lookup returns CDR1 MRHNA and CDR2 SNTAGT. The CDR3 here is CASSPQEGSNTGELFF. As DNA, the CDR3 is TGTGCCAGCAGTCCTCAGGAGGGGTCGAACACCGGGGAGCTGTTTTTT.

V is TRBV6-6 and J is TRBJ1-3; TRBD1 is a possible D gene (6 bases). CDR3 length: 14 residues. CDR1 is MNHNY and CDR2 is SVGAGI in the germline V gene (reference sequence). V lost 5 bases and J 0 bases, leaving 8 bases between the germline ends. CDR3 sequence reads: CASSRDISGNTIYF. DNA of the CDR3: TGTGCCAGCAGTCGGGACATCTCTGGAAACACCATATATTTT.

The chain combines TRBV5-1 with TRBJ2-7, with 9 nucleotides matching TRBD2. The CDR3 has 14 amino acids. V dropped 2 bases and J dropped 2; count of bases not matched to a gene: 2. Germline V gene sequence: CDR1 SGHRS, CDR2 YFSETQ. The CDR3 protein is CASSFASGTYEQYF. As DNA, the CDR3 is TGCGCCAGCAGCTTCGCTAGCGGGACCTACGAGCAGTACTTC. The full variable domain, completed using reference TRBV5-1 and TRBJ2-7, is KAGVTQTPRYLIKTRGQQVTLSCSPISGHRSVSWYQQTPGQGLQFLFEYFSETQRNKGNFPGRFSGRQFSNSRSEMNVSTLELGDSALYLCASSFASGTYEQYFGPGTRLTVT.

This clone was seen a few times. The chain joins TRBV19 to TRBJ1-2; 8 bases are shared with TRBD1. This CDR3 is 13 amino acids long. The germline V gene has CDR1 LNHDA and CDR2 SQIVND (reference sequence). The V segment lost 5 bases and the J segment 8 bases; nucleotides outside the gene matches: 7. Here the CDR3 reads CASSPDRVWGYTF. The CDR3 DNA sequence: TGTGCCAGTAGTCCGGACAGGGTGTGGGGCTACACCTTC.

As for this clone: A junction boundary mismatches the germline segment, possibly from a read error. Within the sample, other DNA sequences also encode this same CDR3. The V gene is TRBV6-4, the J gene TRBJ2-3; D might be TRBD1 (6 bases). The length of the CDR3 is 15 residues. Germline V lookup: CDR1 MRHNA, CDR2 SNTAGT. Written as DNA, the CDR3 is TGTGCTAGCAGTGACTCGTCAGGTGGGGGCAATACGCAGTATTTT. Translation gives CASSDSSGGGNTQYF.

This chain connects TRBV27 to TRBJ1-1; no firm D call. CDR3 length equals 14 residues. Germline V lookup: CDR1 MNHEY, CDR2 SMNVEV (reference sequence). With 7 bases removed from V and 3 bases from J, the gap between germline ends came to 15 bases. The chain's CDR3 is CASKGAGRHTEAFF. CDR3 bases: TGTGCCAGCAAAGGAGCCGGGAGACACACTGAAGCTTTCTTT.

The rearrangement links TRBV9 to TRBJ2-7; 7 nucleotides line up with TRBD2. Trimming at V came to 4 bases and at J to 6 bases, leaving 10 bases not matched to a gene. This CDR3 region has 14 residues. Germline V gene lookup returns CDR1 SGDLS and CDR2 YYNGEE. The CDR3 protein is CASSPWEGRGEQYF. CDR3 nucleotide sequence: TGTGCCAGCAGCCCATGGGAGGGACGGGGCGAGCAGTACTTC.

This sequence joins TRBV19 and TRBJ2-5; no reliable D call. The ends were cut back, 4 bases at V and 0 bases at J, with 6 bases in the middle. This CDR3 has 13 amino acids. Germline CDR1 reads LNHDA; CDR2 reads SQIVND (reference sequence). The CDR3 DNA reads TGTGCCAGTAGTAGGTTAGACCAAGAGACCCAGTACTTC. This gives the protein CASSRLDQETQYF.

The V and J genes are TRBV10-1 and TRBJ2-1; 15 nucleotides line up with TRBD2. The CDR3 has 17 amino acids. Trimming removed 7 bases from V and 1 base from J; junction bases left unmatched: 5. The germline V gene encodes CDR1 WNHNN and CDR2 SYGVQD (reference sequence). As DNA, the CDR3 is TGCGCCAGCATTAGTGGACTAGCGGGAGGGTCCTACAATGAGCAGTTCTTC. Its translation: CASISGLAGGSYNEQFF.

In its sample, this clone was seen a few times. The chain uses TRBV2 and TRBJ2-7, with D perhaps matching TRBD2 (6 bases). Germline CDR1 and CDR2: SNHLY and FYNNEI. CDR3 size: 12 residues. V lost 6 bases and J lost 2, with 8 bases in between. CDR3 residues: CASRWRAYEQYF. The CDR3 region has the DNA TGTGCCAGCAGGTGGAGGGCCTACGAGCAGTACTTC. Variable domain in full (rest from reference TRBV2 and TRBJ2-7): EPEVTQTPSHQVTQMGQEVILRCVPISNHLYFYWYRQILGQKVEFLVSFYNNEISEKSEIFDDQFSVERPDGSNFTLKIRSTKLEDSAMYFCASRWRAYEQYFGPGTRLTVT.

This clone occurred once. The CDR3 nucleotides read TGTGCCAGTAGTATCCGTCCAGGTCGGTTTGAAGCTTTCTTT. It encodes CASSIRPGRFEAFF. The chain employs TRBV19 and TRBJ1-1, with no clear D. V was trimmed by 3 bases and J by 7 bases, leaving 15 bases between them. There are 14 residues in the CDR3. Germline V gene lookup returns CDR1 LNHDA and CDR2 SQIVND (reference sequence).

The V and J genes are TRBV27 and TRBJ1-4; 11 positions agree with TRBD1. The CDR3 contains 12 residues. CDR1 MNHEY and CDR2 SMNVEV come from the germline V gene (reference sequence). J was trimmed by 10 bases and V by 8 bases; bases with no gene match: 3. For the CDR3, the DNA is TGTGCCAGCTGGACAGGGGGCGGAAAACTGTTTTTT. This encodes CASWTGGGKLFF.